Following are 22 T cell receptor beta chains from one sample sequenced in a study of T cell changes during pregnancy in multiple sclerosis. Assay used: immunoSEQ multiplex PCR; TCRdb lists only in-frame clones, some missing. The repertoire consists of some 41,000 clones, with 70% to 90% occurring once and the leading ten covering roughly 0.53%. Sequenced material: CD4+ T cells from peripheral blood mononuclear cells, taken in the first trimester of pregnancy. These receptor sequences come from a female donor with multiple sclerosis, enrolled in a pregnancy study.

The V gene is TRBV7-2, the J gene TRBJ2-7; the D gene is possibly TRBD2 (6 bases). Per the germline V gene, CDR1 is SGHTA and CDR2 is FQGNSA. CDR3 length: 15 residues. V was trimmed by 5 bases and J by 2 bases, leaving 16 bases between them. CDR3 sequence: CASSAQVGEAYEQYF. The CDR3 DNA is TGTGCCAGCAGCGCTCAGGTGGGGGAGGCCTACGAGCAGTACTTC. The whole variable domain, remainder taken from reference TRBV7-2 and TRBJ2-7, is GAGVSQSPSNKVTEKGKDVELRCDPISGHTALYWYRQSLGQGLEFLIYFQGNSAPDKSGLPSDRFSAERTGGSVSTLTIQRTQQEDSAVYLCASSAQVGEAYEQYFGPGTRLTVT.

CDR3 bases: TGTGCCAGCAGTTACTCGATGTATGGACAGGGCGCCCAGTACTTC. Translation: CASSYSMYGQGAQYF. The V and J genes are TRBV6-5 and TRBJ2-5, with 8 bases matching TRBD1. The CDR3 has 15 residues. Germline loops: CDR1 MNHEY, CDR2 SVGAGI. J lost 9 bases, V lost 0 bases, and 9 bases had no gene match.

This clone was observed once. The J gene is TRBJ2-7, the V gene TRBV5-1; 7 bases match TRBD2. The CDR3 is 15 amino acids. V trimming: 1 base; J trimming: 5 bases; junction bases outside the gene matches: 9. The germline CDR1 and CDR2 sequences are SGHRS and YFSETQ. The CDR3 nucleotides are TGCGCCAGCAGCTTGACCGAGCGGGGACCGAACGAGCAGTACTTC. Translation: CASSLTERGPNEQYF.

The genes are TRBV10-2 and TRBJ2-7; TRBD2 matches at 10 bases. The CDR3 has 14 residues. Germline CDR1 is WSHSY and CDR2 is SAAADI. V shed 3 bases and J 3 bases; nucleotides not matched to a gene: 2. The CDR3 coding sequence is TGCGCCAGCAGTGAACTAGCGGGGTACTACGAGCAGTACTTC. Translating gives CASSELAGYYEQYF.

The J gene is TRBJ2-3, the V gene TRBV11-2, with TRBD2 as a possible D gene (5 bases). The germline gives CDR1 SGHAT, CDR2 FQNNGV. CDR3 length equals 18 residues. V was shortened by 5 bases and J by 0 bases, with 21 bases between the two germline ends. The CDR3 loop is CASSPFRELSSSTDTQYF. The CDR3 DNA reads as TGTGCCAGCAGCCCCTTTAGGGAGCTTTCTTCTAGCACAGATACGCAGTATTTT.

CDR3 protein: CASSSHYEQYF. The CDR3 DNA reads TGTGCCAGCAGCTCACACTACGAGCAGTACTTC. The chain combines TRBV5-6 with TRBJ2-7; no definite D call. Germline V CDR1 and CDR2: SGHDT, YYEEEE. The CDR3 is made up of 11 amino acids. V was clipped by 3 bases and J by 3 bases, with 4 bases between them.

The chain recombines TRBV11-2 with TRBJ2-2; D not certain. Germline CDR1 SGHAT, CDR2 FQNNGV. This CDR3 region has 13 residues. Trimming took 1 base from V and 5 from J, leaving 5 bases between them. DNA for the CDR3: TGTGCCAGCAGCTTAGCCCGGACCGGGGAGCTGTTTTTT. The encoded protein is CASSLARTGELFF. Full variable domain (outside the CDR3, taken from reference TRBV11-2 and TRBJ2-2): EAGVAQSPRYKIIEKRQSVAFWCNPISGHATLYWYQQILGQGPKLLIQFQNNGVVDDSQLPKDRFSAERLKGVDSTLKIQPAKLEDSAVYLCASSLARTGELFFGEGSRLTVL.

This chain connects TRBV18 to TRBJ2-7; TRBD1 is a possible D gene (6 bases). CDR3 length: 14 amino acids. Trimming pared 1 base from V and 3 bases from J, leaving 10 bases between. Germline values: CDR1 KGHSH, CDR2 LQKENI. The CDR3 DNA reads TGTGCCAGCTCACCACAAACAGGGAACTACGAGCAGTACTTC. Its translation is CASSPQTGNYEQYF.

This sequence joins TRBV25-1 and TRBJ2-6; no clear D gene. Germline CDR1 reads MGHDK; CDR2 reads SYGVNS. The CDR3 is 14 amino acids. Trimming took 3 bases from V and 4 from J, leaving 7 bases between them. The CDR3 reads CASSDVVGANVLTF. The CDR3 nucleotides read TGTGCCAGCAGTGACGTAGTGGGGGCCAACGTCCTGACTTTC. Full variable domain (outside the CDR3, taken from reference TRBV25-1 and TRBJ2-6): EADIYQTPRYLVIGTGKKITLECSQTMGHDKMYWYQQDPGMELHLIHYSYGVNSTEKGDLSSESTVSRIRTEHFPLTLESARPSHTSQYLCASSDVVGANVLTFGAGSRLTVL.

This sequence joins TRBV11-2 and TRBJ2-1; D may be TRBD2 (7 bases). Germline V CDR1 and CDR2: SGHAT, FQNNGV. The CDR3 sequence is 16 residues long. Trimming removed 1 base from V and 4 bases from J, with 14 bases in between. CDR3 sequence reads: CASSLGRGAIYNEQFF. The CDR3 coding sequence is TGTGCCAGCAGCTTAGGTCGGGGGGCGATATACAATGAGCAGTTCTTC.

This rearrangement joins TRBV6-1 to TRBJ2-7; 7 nucleotides align to TRBD1. This CDR3 contains 13 residues. Germline trimming cut 5 bases from V and 2 bases from J; bases unmatched to any gene: 3. The germline gives CDR1 MNHNS, CDR2 SASEGT. The CDR3 loop is CASSSGQTYEQYF. In DNA form, the CDR3 reads TGTGCCAGCAGTTCGGGACAGACCTACGAGCAGTACTTC.

CDR3 nucleotide sequence: TGTGCCAGCAGCCAAGGGGGCGGGGTAAACACTGAAGCTTTCTTT. Protein product: CASSQGGGVNTEAFF. V and J are TRBV4-2 and TRBJ1-1; D possibly corresponds to TRBD1 (5 bases). Germline values: CDR1 LGHNA, CDR2 YNFKEQ. V shed 1 base and J shed 2 bases, with 11 bases lying between them. The CDR3 has 15 amino acids.

V is TRBV7-2 and J is TRBJ1-5, with D possibly matching TRBD1 (6 bases). Trimming cost V 3 bases and J 4 bases, with 13 bases left between them. This CDR3 is 15 amino acids long. Germline V CDR1 and CDR2: SGHTA, FQGNSA. As DNA, the CDR3 is TGTGCCAGCAGCTTGGAACAGGGCTCAAATCAGCCCCAGCATTTT. Its protein is CASSLEQGSNQPQHF.

The chain has TRBV11-1 and TRBJ2-5; 9 nucleotides line up with TRBD1. Unmatched junction bases numbered 7, after V lost 1 base and J lost 4 bases. This CDR3 has 16 amino acids. Germline CDR1 and CDR2: SGHAT and FQDESV (reference sequence). For the CDR3, the DNA is TGTGCCAGCAGCTTAGTCGTACAGGGGGCCGGAGAGACCCAGTACTTC. It encodes CASSLVVQGAGETQYF.

The chain links TRBV5-6 to TRBJ2-5, with a weak D call TRBD1 (6 bases). The better agreement between TRBJ2-7 and the DNA end casts doubt on the J call. In germline, CDR1 is SGHDT, CDR2 YYEEEE. CDR3 length equals 16 residues. CDR3 DNA sequence: TGTGCCAGCAGCTTAGGGTGGGGGCATTCAGTCTACGAGCAGTACTTC. Amino acids: CASSLGWGHSVYEQYF.

V and J are TRBV19 and TRBJ1-5; D unresolved. Germline CDR1 LNHDA, CDR2 SQIVND (reference sequence). Deletions cut 4 bases from V and 0 bases from J, with 7 bases between. The CDR3 runs to 14 residues. The CDR3 DNA sequence: TGTGCCAGTAGTAGAGGGAATAGCAATCAGCCCCAGCATTTT. This encodes CASSRGNSNQPQHF.

The rearrangement joins TRBV6-5 to TRBJ1-2, with 10 bases fitting TRBD1. From germline, CDR1 is MNHEY and CDR2 SVGAGI. J gave up 3 bases and V 5 bases, and 6 bases lay outside the gene matches. The CDR3 has 15 amino acids. The CDR3 is CASSPGTGVYYGYTF. The CDR3 region has the DNA TGTGCCAGCAGTCCCGGGACAGGGGTCTACTATGGCTACACCTTC.

V and J are TRBV18 and TRBJ1-2; D is possibly TRBD1 (5 bases). Germline assignment: CDR1 KGHSH and CDR2 LQKENI. The CDR3 covers 15 residues. Trimming left V 3 bases short and J 6 bases short, with 17 bases between. CDR3 sequence (DNA): TGTGCCAGCTCACCCCAGGGAGGGAGGCTAGATGGCTACACCTTC. Amino acid sequence: CASSPQGGRLDGYTF.

The chain combines TRBV30 with TRBJ1-4; TRBD1 agrees at 7 bases. CDR3 size: 14 residues. Germline CDR1 and CDR2: GTSNPN and SVGIG (reference sequence). With 2 bases clipped from V and 6 bases from J, the junction kept 6 bases outside the gene matches. In DNA form, the CDR3 reads TGTGCCTGGAGTCCCGGGACAGCCCATGAAAAACTGTTTTTT. Translation gives CAWSPGTAHEKLFF. The entire variable domain, with the rest obtained from reference TRBV30 and TRBJ1-4, is as follows: SQTIHQWPATLVQPVGSPLSLECTVEGTSNPNLYWYRQAAGRGLQLLFYSVGIGQISSEVPQNLSASRPQDRQFILSSKKLLLSDSGFYLCAWSPGTAHEKLFFGSGTQLSVL.

The rearrangement links TRBV18 to TRBJ1-5; D gene uncertain. Trimming pared 3 bases from V and 4 bases from J, leaving 7 bases between. The CDR3 has 13 amino acids. Germline-derived CDR1 and CDR2 are KGHSH and LQKENI. CDR3 in amino acids: CASSPIENQPQHF. CDR3 bases: TGTGCCAGCTCACCGATAGAAAATCAGCCCCAGCATTTT.

This clone was observed a handful of times. This chain connects TRBV2 to TRBJ1-2; D is unresolved. This CDR3 is 15 amino acids long. Trimming stripped 1 base from V and 0 bases from J, with 9 bases between. Germline V lookup: CDR1 SNHLY, CDR2 FYNNEI. CDR3 in amino acids: CASSEGPIPNYGYTF. In DNA form, the CDR3 reads TGTGCCAGCAGTGAAGGCCCTATACCTAACTATGGCTACACCTTC.

V gene TRBV11-2 combines with J gene TRBJ1-2; TRBD1 might be the D (6 bases). V lost 0 bases, J lost 5 bases, and 10 bases lay in between. CDR1 and CDR2 from the germline V gene are SGHAT and FQNNGV. This CDR3 is built from 14 residues. CDR3 amino acids: CASSLDRGGYGYTF. DNA of the CDR3: TGTGCCAGCAGCTTAGACAGGGGAGGGTATGGCTACACCTTC.